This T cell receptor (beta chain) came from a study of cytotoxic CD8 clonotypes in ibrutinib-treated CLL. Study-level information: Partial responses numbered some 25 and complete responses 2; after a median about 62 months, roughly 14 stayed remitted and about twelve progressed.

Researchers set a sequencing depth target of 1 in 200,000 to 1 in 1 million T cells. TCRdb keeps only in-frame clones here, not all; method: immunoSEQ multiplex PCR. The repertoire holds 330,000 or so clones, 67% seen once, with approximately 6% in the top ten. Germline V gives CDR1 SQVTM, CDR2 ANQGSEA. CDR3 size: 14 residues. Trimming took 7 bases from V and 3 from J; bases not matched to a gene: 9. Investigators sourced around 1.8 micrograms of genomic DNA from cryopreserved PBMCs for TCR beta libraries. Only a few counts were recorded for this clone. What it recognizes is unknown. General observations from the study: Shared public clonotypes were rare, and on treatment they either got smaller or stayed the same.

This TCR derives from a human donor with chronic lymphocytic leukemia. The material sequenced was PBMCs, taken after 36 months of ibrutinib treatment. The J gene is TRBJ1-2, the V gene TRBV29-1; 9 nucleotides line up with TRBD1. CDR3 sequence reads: CSGGTGGKDYGYTF. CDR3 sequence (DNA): TGCAGCGGGGGAACAGGGGGCAAGGACTATGGCTACACCTTC.